The sequence of this TCR beta chain was determined in a study of T cell repertoires in ileal Crohn's disease. The overall study: Median disease duration was roughly 8.4 years; roughly 35% smoked at surgery. Thiopurines (fewer than 12) or anti-TNF agents (approximately 20) were given postoperatively to about half.

The sorted cells were lamina propria lymphocytes from surgical specimens, first isolated by density gradient. This clone was observed once. Its antigen is still unknown. Overall study findings and caveats: Every patient over 26.8% clonality showed endoscopic recurrence. Mucosal expansions were suggested to be mainly CD8 T cells.

Assay: immunoSEQ multiplex PCR; the TCRdb copy retains only in-frame clones and omits some. The sample contains 5,500 to 7,500 clones, around 87% of which appear only once. Sequencing input: CD4+ T cells from ileum. This receptor was obtained from an adult with Crohn's disease. Some clones in this sample may be carry-over from other donors' samples.

CDR3 nucleotides: TGCGCCAGCAGCCAAGATAGCAGGGGGGAGCAGTTCTTC. Translation gives CASSQDSRGEQFF. The rearrangement links TRBV4-1 to TRBJ2-1, with 7 bases that match TRBD1. Germline CDR1 is MGHRA and CDR2 is YSYEKL. V gave up 0 bases and J gave up 10 bases; unmatched junction bases: 3. There are 13 residues in the CDR3.